A selection of T cell receptor beta chains follows, all from one sample in a study of shared clonotypes between healthy human individuals. TCRdb's table, derived via immunoSEQ multiplex PCR, lists solely in-frame clones and lacks some. This table has around 180,000 clones, over 85% appearing once. The source material was naive CD4+ T cells sorted from blood. Source of these receptors: a woman in her twenties or thirties in good health. The CDR3 runs from the conserved cysteine through the conserved F or W. D genes are given only for firm matches. Rows give clone size only sometimes, using once, few, many, or a class for an expanded clone.

abundance,d_gene,j_gene,v_gene,CDR3aa,CDR3nt
-,-,TRBJ1-5,TRBV10-3,CAISDGPSRPQPQHF,TGTGCCATCAGTGACGGACCGAGCCGACCTCAGCCCCAGCATTTT
-,-,TRBJ1-1,TRBV25-1,CASSGGRSMGAFF,TGTGCCAGCAGTGGAGGGAGGTCGATGGGAGCTTTCTTT
once,-,TRBJ1-6,TRBV30,CAWSAKFSPLHF,TGTGCCTGGAGTGCGAAGTTTTCACCCCTCCACTTT
few,TRBD1,TRBJ2-7,TRBV2,CASSQQGEYEQYF,TGTGCCAGCAGCCAACAGGGGGAATACGAGCAGTACTTC
-,-,TRBJ2-5,TRBV11-3,CASSVGRGTQYF,TGTGCCAGCAGCGTGGGGCGTGGGACCCAGTACTTC
-,-,TRBJ1-5,TRBV30,CAWSGGISNQPQHF,TGTGCCTGGAGTGGTGGGATTAGCAATCAGCCCCAGCATTTT
-,-,TRBJ2-7,TRBV27,CASSFTSIYEQYF,TGTGCCAGCAGTTTCACTAGTATCTACGAGCAGTACTTC
-,TRBD1,TRBJ2-7,TRBV5-6,CASSLGQGPYEQYF,TGTGCCAGCAGCTTGGGACAGGGGCCCTACGAGCAGTACTTC
-,-,TRBJ2-5,TRBV6-1,CASSEIQGGHQETQYF,TGTGCCAGCAGTGAAATTCAGGGCGGGCACCAAGAGACCCAGTACTTC
-,-,TRBJ2-1,TRBV28,CASENPWLESNEQFF,TGTGCCAGCGAAAACCCTTGGCTAGAGAGTAATGAGCAGTTCTTC
-,TRBD2,TRBJ2-7,TRBV27,CASSFSSGDYEQYF,TGTGCCAGCAGTTTTTCCAGCGGGGACTACGAGCAGTACTTC
-,-,TRBJ1-3,TRBV19,CASRADTHSGNTIYF,TGTGCCAGCCGCGCCGACACGCACTCTGGAAACACCATATATTTT
-,-,TRBJ2-3,TRBV29-1,CSVTDGTTDTQYF,TGCAGCGTTACGGACGGCACCACAGATACGCAGTATTTT
-,-,TRBJ2-6,TRBV9,CASSVDPLWGSNVLTF,TGTGCCAGCAGCGTAGACCCCTTGTGGGGGTCCAACGTCCTGACTTTC
-,TRBD2,TRBJ2-1,TRBV19,CASSMGTGGSSYNEQFF,TGTGCCAGTAGTATGGGTACGGGCGGGAGCTCCTACAATGAGCAGTTCTTC
-,-,TRBJ2-3,TRBV6-5,CASSPGGGSRDTQYF,TGTGCCAGCAGTCCAGGGGGGGGATCACGAGATACGCAGTATTTT
-,TRBD2,TRBJ2-5,TRBV6-5,CASSYSISGSIETQYF,TGTGCCAGCAGTTACTCGATTAGCGGGAGTATTGAGACCCAGTACTTC
-,TRBD2,TRBJ2-1,TRBV11-2,CASTNRTSGRRGNEQFF,TGTGCCAGCACTAACAGGACTAGCGGGAGAAGGGGCAATGAGCAGTTCTTC
-,-,TRBJ2-7,TRBV6-1,CASSEMVRGEQYF,TGTGCCAGCAGTGAAATGGTTAGGGGCGAGCAGTACTTC
-,-,TRBJ1-2,TRBV2,CASILQGPNYGYTF,TGTGCCAGCATACTACAGGGACCCAACTATGGCTACACCTTC
-,TRBD2,TRBJ2-5,TRBV9,CASSHGLVLDETQYF,TGTGCCAGCAGCCATGGACTAGTCTTGGATGAGACCCAGTACTTC
-,-,TRBJ2-7,TRBV11-2,CASSSRGDSPYEQYF,TGTGCCAGCAGCTCGCGTGGGGATAGTCCCTACGAGCAGTACTTC
once,TRBD1,TRBJ2-2,TRBV28,CASSPSGTGNTGELFF,TGTGCCAGCAGTCCATCGGGGACAGGGAATACCGGGGAGCTGTTTTTT
-,-,TRBJ1-1,TRBV5-1,CASSSSRGRDTEAFF,TGCGCCAGCAGCTCTAGCCGGGGGAGGGACACTGAAGCTTTCTTT
-,TRBD1,TRBJ2-2,TRBV19,CASLGQGNTGELFF,TGTGCCAGTCTAGGACAGGGGAACACCGGGGAGCTGTTTTTT
-,-,TRBJ2-1,TRBV5-6,CASSLAGGGNNEQFF,TGTGCCAGCAGCTTGGCCGGAGGGGGCAACAATGAGCAGTTCTTC
-,TRBD1,TRBJ2-7,TRBV18,CASSPGTDYEQYF,TGTGCCAGCTCACCGGGGACAGACTACGAGCAGTACTTC
-,-,TRBJ2-2,TRBV2,CASTGERTGELFF,TGTGCCAGCACGGGGGAGCGCACCGGGGAGCTGTTTTTT
-,-,TRBJ2-2,TRBV10-1,CASSEIKFANTGELFF,TGCGCCAGCAGTGAGATAAAGTTCGCGAACACCGGGGAGCTGTTTTTT
-,-,TRBJ2-3,TRBV7-6,CASSLVRTDTQYF,TGTGCCAGCAGCTTAGTCCGCACAGATACGCAGTATTTT
-,-,TRBJ1-3,TRBV19,CASSILGIVQTGNTIYF,TGTGCCAGTAGTATACTCGGCATCGTACAAACTGGAAACACCATATATTTT
-,-,TRBJ2-5,TRBV11-2,CASSFVYGSGQETQYF,TGTGCCAGCAGCTTCGTCTATGGTAGCGGACAAGAGACCCAGTACTTC
-,-,TRBJ2-7,TRBV27,CASSFTGPPYEQYF,TGTGCCAGCAGTTTCACAGGGCCCCCCTACGAGCAGTACTTC
-,-,TRBJ2-2,TRBV21-1,CASSKARGERVTGELFF,TGTGCCAGCAGCAAAGCGCGCGGGGAGAGGGTTACCGGGGAGCTGTTTTTT
-,-,TRBJ2-7,TRBV7-9,CASSPGASGYEQYF,TGTGCCAGCAGCCCAGGGGCCTCCGGCTACGAGCAGTACTTC
-,-,TRBJ1-6,TRBV7-9,CASSSMTELSPLHF,TGTGCCAGCAGCTCGATGACAGAATTGTCACCCCTCCACTTT
-,-,TRBJ2-2,TRBV9,CASHSGNTGELFF,TGTGCCTCCCACAGCGGGAACACCGGGGAGCTGTTTTTT
-,-,TRBJ1-4,TRBV7-9,CASSSRQNEKLFF,TGTGCCAGCAGCTCCCGACAGAATGAAAAACTGTTTTTT
-,TRBD1,TRBJ1-3,TRBV7-6,CASSPRNRGNSGNTIYF,TGTGCCAGCAGCCCAAGGAACAGGGGGAACTCTGGAAACACCATATATTTT
-,TRBD1,TRBJ1-5,TRBV19,CASGQGAVNQPQHF,TGTGCCAGCGGACAGGGGGCTGTCAATCAGCCCCAGCATTTT